The 31 T cell receptor beta chains below all came from one sample that was sequenced in a study of T-cell reconstitution after alpha-beta-depleted transplantation in children. Unique molecular identifiers were built into the TCRbeta library. Each CDR3 protein is one row after TCRdb ran MiXCR on the PCR reads. The sample contains hundreds of thousands of distinct CDR3 sequences, around 10% of which appear only once. Here the sequenced sample was PBMCs from the stem cell graft donor, taken from the stem cell graft. These receptors were taken from a human donor who donated a stem cell graft to a child with acute lymphoblastic leukemia.

This sequence joins TRBV15 and TRBJ2-7; D is perhaps TRBD2 (5 bases). The CDR3 spans 15 residues. Germline V gene lookup returns CDR1 LNHNV and CDR2 YYDKDF (reference sequence). V lost 3 bases, J lost 5 bases, and 17 bases lay in between. The CDR3 sequence is CATSRGEARRDEQYF. The CDR3 DNA reads as TGTGCCACCAGCAGGGGAGAAGCAAGACGCGACGAGCAGTACTTC.

The CDR3 DNA is TGCGCCAGCGCTCCGGACAGGGCTATCTACGAGCAGTACTTC. Amino acids: CASAPDRAIYEQYF. The rearrangement links TRBV10-2 to TRBJ2-7, with TRBD1 matching 8 bases. CDR1 is WSHSY, CDR2 SAAADI, per germline. V dropped 8 bases and J dropped 3; count of bases not matched to a gene: 9. The length of the CDR3 is 14 residues.

Ten or more counts support this clonotype. This sequence joins TRBV29-1 and TRBJ2-2; D perhaps matches TRBD1 (5 bases). Trimming shortened V by 7 bases and J by 2 bases, and 14 bases separated the two germline ends. Germline V gene data show CDR1 as SQVTM and CDR2 as ANQGSEA. This CDR3 contains 14 residues. The CDR3 here is CSAKTGENTGELFF. The CDR3 nucleotides read TGCAGCGCCAAAACAGGTGAAAACACCGGGGAGCTGTTTTTT.

This clonotype was counted ten times or more. J is TRBJ1-5 and V is TRBV20-1, with no clear D. Trimming cost V 5 bases and J 7 bases, with 12 bases left between them. The CDR3 runs to 12 residues. Germline V gene data show CDR1 as DFQATT and CDR2 as SNEGSKA (reference sequence). The CDR3 loop is CSAQTGMQPQHF. CDR3 DNA sequence: TGCAGTGCTCAAACGGGCATGCAGCCCCAGCATTTT.

This clonotype was seen more than once but under ten times. The chain carries TRBV7-9 and TRBJ2-3, with no clear D. The germline V gene has CDR1 SEHNR and CDR2 FQNEAQ (reference sequence). The CDR3 has 12 residues. Trimming removed 5 bases at V and 6 bases at J, with 9 bases between. The CDR3 DNA sequence: TGTGCCAGCAGCGACTCAAGGGATACGCAGTATTTT. It encodes CASSDSRDTQYF.

This chain connects TRBV18 to TRBJ1-2; 7 nucleotides agree with TRBD1. V lost 6 bases to trimming and J lost 2 bases; unmatched junction nucleotides: 6. Germline V lookup: CDR1 KGHSH, CDR2 LQKENI. This CDR3 comprises 14 residues. The CDR3 loop reads CASSKGQTNYGYTF. The DNA of the CDR3 is TGTGCCAGCTCCAAGGGACAGACCAACTATGGCTACACCTTC. Supplemented by reference TRBV18 and TRBJ1-2, the full variable domain reads NAGVMQNPRHLVRRRGQEARLRCSPMKGHSHVYWYRQLPEEGLKFMVYLQKENIIDESGMPKERFSAEFPKEGPSILRIQQVVRGDSAAYFCASSKGQTNYGYTFGSGTRLTVV.

V is TRBV6-1 and J is TRBJ2-5, with 7 bases that match TRBD2. V was pared by 5 bases and J by 5 bases, with 14 bases of the junction left unmatched. The CDR3 consists of 16 residues. Germline CDR1 and CDR2: MNHNS and SASEGT. CDR3 nucleotides: TGTGCCAGCAGTACCCCGGTGTGGGAGGGCGAGGAGACCCAGTACTTC. It is translated as CASSTPVWEGEETQYF.

This clonotype was recorded many times. The J gene is TRBJ2-5, the V gene TRBV4-3, with TRBD2 as a possible D gene (5 bases). The CDR3 is made up of 17 amino acids. Trimming removed 0 bases from V and 4 bases from J, with 18 bases in between. Germline lookup yields CDR1 LGHNA and CDR2 YSLEER. The CDR3 loop reads CASSQDLGPGGGETQYF. The DNA of the CDR3 is TGCGCCAGCAGCCAAGATCTTGGTCCCGGCGGAGGAGAGACCCAGTACTTC.

The J gene is TRBJ2-2, the V gene TRBV27; 8 nucleotides agree with TRBD1. Germline V CDR1 and CDR2: MNHEY, SMNVEV (reference sequence). This CDR3 has 16 residues. Losses at the gene ends were 3 bases for V and 4 bases for J; bases not matched to a gene: 7. The DNA of the CDR3 is TGTGCCAGCAGTTTGGGACAGGCGATATTCACCGGGGAGCTGTTTTTT. It yields the protein CASSLGQAIFTGELFF.

The CDR3 DNA is TGTGCCAGCAGTTACCTGACGAACTATGGCTACACCTTC. Protein: CASSYLTNYGYTF. This sequence joins TRBV6-2 or TRBV6-3 and TRBJ1-2; D gene unclear. V was pared by 2 bases and J by 2 bases, with 6 bases between. CDR1 and CDR2 from the germline V gene are MNHEY and SVGEGT. This CDR3 has 13 amino acids.

This clonotype was counted many times. The chain combines TRBV20-1 with TRBJ1-2; perhaps TRBD1 as D (5 bases). Between the trimmed V and J ends, which lost 1 base and 4 bases, there was a span of 10 bases. CDR3 size: 13 residues. Germline V gives CDR1 DFQATT, CDR2 SNEGSKA (reference sequence). CDR3 in amino acids: CSARARDGYGYTF. Written as DNA, the CDR3 is TGCAGTGCTAGAGCAAGGGACGGCTATGGCTACACCTTC.

This rearrangement joins TRBV2 to TRBJ2-1; TRBD2 matches 12 bases. The germline V gene encodes CDR1 SNHLY and CDR2 FYNNEI. V lost 6 bases to trimming and J lost 3 bases; unmatched junction nucleotides: 3. The CDR3 covers 15 residues. CDR3 nucleotide sequence: TGTGCCAGCAGCACTAGCGGGGGGCTCTACAATGAGCAGTTCTTC. Residues: CASSTSGGLYNEQFF.

The chain uses TRBV18 and TRBJ1-2; the match to TRBD1 covers 9 bases. Germline CDR1 and CDR2: KGHSH and LQKENI. The CDR3 covers 13 residues. With V trimmed by 8 bases and J by 5 bases, 6 bases remained unmatched. The CDR3 DNA follows: TGTGCCAGCCGGACAGGGGCGGGGTATGGCTACACCTTC. It translates to CASRTGAGYGYTF.

In this sample, this clonotype turned up many times. This chain connects TRBV7-9 to TRBJ1-2; D is unresolved. V lost 5 bases to trimming and J lost 10 bases, with 17 bases between them. The CDR3 consists of 13 residues. Germline V gene data show CDR1 as SEHNR and CDR2 as FQNEAQ (reference sequence). The DNA for the CDR3 is TGTGCCAGCAGCGCGCAGCGAGAGAGTCCCTACACCTTC. Protein product: CASSAQRESPYTF.

This clonotype came up a few times. The chain carries TRBV6-1 and TRBJ1-2; unclear D gene. Trimming cost V 2 bases and J 4 bases, with 8 bases left between them. Germline CDR1 is MNHNS and CDR2 is SASEGT. This CDR3 is built from 13 residues. The CDR3 DNA reads as TGTGCCAGCAGTGAATACTACCGCTATGGCTACACCTTC. Its translation: CASSEYYRYGYTF.

This clonotype was counted only a few times. The V and J genes are TRBV7-9 and TRBJ1-4, with unresolved D. In germline, CDR1 is SEHNR, CDR2 FQNEAQ (reference sequence). The CDR3 covers 15 residues. Trimming removed 3 bases from V and 3 bases from J, with 11 bases in between. The CDR3 loop reads CASSFWSGANEKLFF. The DNA of the CDR3 is TGTGCCAGCAGCTTCTGGAGTGGGGCTAATGAAAAACTGTTTTTT.

There are many counts of this clonotype. V usage is TRBV2 and J usage is TRBJ1-2, with 9 bases aligning to TRBD1. J gave up 4 bases and V 6 bases, and 9 bases lay outside the gene matches. The germline V gene has CDR1 SNHLY and CDR2 FYNNEI. The CDR3 loop spans 15 amino acids. DNA for the CDR3: TGTGCCAGCAGGAACGGCCGGACAGGGGTCTATGGCTACACCTTC. Residues: CASRNGRTGVYGYTF.

Many counts were recorded for this clonotype. The V and J genes are TRBV20-1 and TRBJ2-5; 8 bases are shared with TRBD2. V was pared by 5 bases and J by 4 bases, with 12 bases of the junction left unmatched. The germline CDR1 and CDR2 sequences are DFQATT and SNEGSKA (reference sequence). The CDR3 is made up of 15 amino acids. The CDR3 DNA sequence: TGCAGTGCTTTAAAGGAGGGACTAGGGCGAGAGACCCAGTACTTC. Amino acids: CSALKEGLGRETQYF.

This clonotype was recorded a few times. This rearrangement joins TRBV4-2 to TRBJ2-5; 7 positions match TRBD2. There are 18 residues in the CDR3. V shed 2 bases, J shed 5 bases, and the junction held 17 bases outside the gene matches. The germline V gene encodes CDR1 LGHNA and CDR2 YNFKEQ. In nucleotides, the CDR3 is TGTGCCAGCAGCCAATTAACCAGGACTAGAGTATGTAATGAGACCCAGTACTTC. It codes for CASSQLTRTRVCNETQYF.

Many counts were recorded for this clonotype. J is TRBJ2-1 and V is TRBV27; 7 bases fit TRBD2. Trimming took 2 bases from V and 9 from J; bases not matched to a gene: 7. This CDR3 region has 14 residues. Germline CDR1 and CDR2: MNHEY and SMNVEV (reference sequence). For the CDR3, the DNA is TGTGCCAGCAGTTTAGCCGGACTAGAGGTTGAGCAGTTCTTC. Protein sequence: CASSLAGLEVEQFF.

This chain connects TRBV19 to TRBJ1-5; D is possibly TRBD1 (5 bases). The germline CDR1 and CDR2 sequences are LNHDA and SQIVND (reference sequence). Trimming pared 1 base from V and 12 bases from J, leaving 13 bases between. This CDR3 is 13 amino acids long. The CDR3 loop is CASSIVGRRHQHF. In DNA, the CDR3 is TGTGCCAGTAGTATAGTGGGGCGGAGGCACCAGCATTTT.

In its sample, this clonotype was seen a few times. The chain employs TRBV15 and TRBJ2-7; D might be TRBD2 (7 bases). CDR1 and CDR2 (germline): LNHNV, YYDKDF (reference sequence). This CDR3 region has 15 residues. V lost 5 bases and J 3 bases, leaving 17 bases between the germline ends. The CDR3 region has the DNA TGTGCCACCAGCCAGGGGTCTAGCGGTATCTACGAGCAGTACTTC. It specifies CATSQGSSGIYEQYF.

This clonotype appeared a few times. The chain has TRBV12-5 and TRBJ2-1; unclear D gene. CDR1 is LGHNT, CDR2 FRNRAP, per germline. V was shortened by 5 bases and J by 9 bases, with 8 bases between the two germline ends. The CDR3 has 11 residues. The DNA for the CDR3 is TGTGCTAGTGGTAAAGTAAGTGAGCAGTTCTTC. Translation: CASGKVSEQFF.

The gene calls are TRBV7-2 and TRBJ2-2; 7 bases are a match to TRBD2. The V segment lost 2 bases and the J segment 4 bases; nucleotides outside the gene matches: 7. Germline V gene data show CDR1 as SGHTA and CDR2 as FQGNSA. The CDR3 totals 16 residues. Here the CDR3 reads CASSLLPGGVTGELFF. The CDR3 DNA sequence: TGTGCCAGCAGCTTATTACCGGGGGGAGTCACCGGGGAGCTGTTTTTT.

CDR3 sequence: CSANRAGGRTGELFF. CDR3 sequence (DNA): TGCAGCGCCAACCGGGCGGGGGGCCGCACCGGGGAGCTGTTTTTT. The rearrangement joins TRBV29-1 to TRBJ2-2; 8 nucleotides line up with TRBD2. Germline CDR1 and CDR2: SQVTM and ANQGSEA. The CDR3 extends over 15 amino acids. Losses at the gene ends were 7 bases for V and 4 bases for J; bases not matched to a gene: 11.

This clonotype was detected a few times. The V and J genes are TRBV5-8 and TRBJ1-5; no clear D gene. CDR3 length: 14 amino acids. V dropped 6 bases and J dropped 4 bases, with 14 bases sitting between them. Germline V gene data show CDR1 as SGHTS and CDR2 as YDEGEE. The CDR3 nucleotides read TGTGCCAGCACCCCGATGTCATTGAATCAGCCCCAGCATTTT. This translates into CASTPMSLNQPQHF.

This clonotype was seen more than once but under ten times. The chain couples TRBV10-1 to TRBJ1-6, with D maybe TRBD1 (5 bases). The CDR3 is 13 amino acids. Trimming left V 10 bases short and J 7 bases short, with 14 bases between. The germline V gene encodes CDR1 WNHNN and CDR2 SYGVQD (reference sequence). The chain's CDR3 is CATMRDFNSPLHF. The CDR3 coding sequence is TGCGCCACTATGAGGGACTTCAATTCACCCCTCCACTTT.

The table lists this clonotype with a few counts. This sequence joins TRBV6-1 and TRBJ1-1, with no clear D. Looked up from germline, CDR1 is MNHNS and CDR2 is SASEGT. V shed 6 bases and J shed 4 bases, with 15 bases lying between them. The CDR3 sequence is 14 residues long. CDR3 amino acids: CASSLGRRGTEAFF. The CDR3, as DNA: TGTGCCAGCAGCCTAGGAAGACGGGGCACTGAAGCTTTCTTT.

This clonotype occurred many times. This sequence joins TRBV27 and TRBJ2-3; D gene ambiguous. This CDR3 has 14 residues. With 5 bases removed from V and 7 bases from J, the gap between germline ends came to 16 bases. From germline, CDR1 is MNHEY and CDR2 SMNVEV (reference sequence). The CDR3 loop is CASSVNPLVNTQYF. In nucleotides, the CDR3 is TGTGCCAGCAGTGTCAACCCCTTGGTGAATACGCAGTATTTT.

This clonotype was seen many times. This chain links TRBV12-3 or TRBV12-4 with TRBJ2-1; 10 nucleotides agree with TRBD1. V lost 7 bases, J lost 4 bases, and 7 bases stayed unmatched. This CDR3 region has 15 residues. Here the CDR3 DNA reads TGTGCCAGCACCTTAGACAGGGGGCGATACAATGAGCAGTTCTTC. As protein: CASTLDRGRYNEQFF.

This clonotype appeared many times. The rearrangement uses TRBV12-3 or TRBV12-4 and TRBJ2-7, with a tentative D call TRBD2 (6 bases). The CDR3 spans 11 residues. V was trimmed by 6 bases and J by 9 bases, leaving 12 bases between them. The CDR3 nucleotides are TGTGCCAGCAGCCGCCAGGGAGGGCAGTACTTC. It is translated as CASSRQGGQYF.